This T cell receptor beta chain originates from a study of blood T cell repertoires in COVID-19. Study summary: There were acute and convalescent COVID-19 samples, and they came from the United States, Italy and Spain. The analysed material was cDNA or gDNA that came from T cells, B-cell-depleted T cells, or PBMCs.

The J segment lost 3 bases and the V segment lost 0 bases, leaving 5 bases of the junction unmatched. Looked up from germline, CDR1 is LGHNA and CDR2 is YSLEER. The CDR3 consists of 16 residues. Under the authors' procedure: Amplification from reference gene primers served as the basis for estimated nucleated cell counts. Libraries were prepared by immunoSEQ multiplex PCR; TCRdb keeps only in-frame clonotypes and omits some of them. The V and J calls and the clone size are those of that table, but D and trimming were determined from the DNA. The table shows fewer than 35,000 clones, with more than 90% occurring only once.

This TCR came from a human donor in a cohort sampled during active COVID-19. The sequencing sample was made of peripheral blood. J is TRBJ2-7 and V is TRBV4-3, with TRBD2 matching over 10 bases. The CDR3 loop reads CASSQDSLAGVYEQYF. The DNA of the CDR3 is TGCGCCAGCAGCCAAGATAGCCTAGCGGGAGTCTACGAGCAGTACTTC.